These 13 T cell receptor beta chains were sequenced from one sample in a study of cytomegalovirus exposure and HLA in healthy donors. The PCR used 60 Vbeta and 13 Jbeta primers. Produced via immunoSEQ multiplex PCR; TCRdb's table is partial and in-frame only. The table shows approximately 130,000 clones, with 80% to 85% occurring only once. The sequenced material came from PBMCs. These receptors were taken from a boy between 10 and 17 years old in good health and CMV-seronegative.

The chain uses TRBV4-1 and TRBJ1-5, with a tentative D call TRBD1 (5 bases). V was shortened by 2 bases and J by 1 base, with 15 bases between the two germline ends. This CDR3 has 17 amino acids. Germline CDR1 reads MGHRA; CDR2 reads YSYEKL. The CDR3 region has the DNA TGCGCCAGCAGCCAAATAGAAGGAAGGGGAAGCAATCAGCCCCAGCATTTT. Amino acid sequence: CASSQIEGRGSNQPQHF.

The chain is built from TRBV11-3 and TRBJ2-5; TRBD2 matches 9 bases. The CDR3 has 14 residues. V lost 1 base and J lost 6; bases outside the gene matches: 3. Germline V lookup: CDR1 SGHNT, CDR2 YENEEA. The CDR3 is CASSLAAGGKTQYF. The CDR3 DNA is TGTGCCAGCAGCTTAGCAGCGGGAGGCAAGACCCAGTACTTC.

The chain couples TRBV4-3 to TRBJ2-7; D is uncertain. Germline V gene lookup returns CDR1 LGHNA and CDR2 YSLEER. V was pared by 0 bases and J by 3 bases, with 12 bases between. This CDR3 contains 15 residues. CDR3 coding DNA: TGCGCCAGCAGCCAAGATCGCAGTCCCAACTACGAGCAGTACTTC. Its protein product is CASSQDRSPNYEQYF.

The chain couples TRBV6-6 to TRBJ1-5, with D possibly TRBD1 on 6 matching bases. V was pared by 5 bases and J by 4 bases, with 15 bases between. This CDR3 is 15 amino acids long. From germline, CDR1 is MNHNY and CDR2 SVGAGI (reference sequence). The CDR3 sequence is CASSPSRDTNQPQHF. Written as DNA, the CDR3 is TGTGCCAGCAGTCCATCCAGGGACACGAATCAGCCCCAGCATTTT.

This chain joins TRBV7-9 and TRBJ2-1; possible D gene TRBD2, 6 bases. The length of the CDR3 is 14 residues. The V end lost 5 bases, the J end lost 0 bases, and 8 bases lay between the germline ends. Germline V gene sequence: CDR1 SEHNR, CDR2 FQNEAQ (reference sequence). Here the CDR3 reads CASSPLASYNEQFF. CDR3 DNA sequence: TGTGCCAGCAGCCCACTAGCCTCCTACAATGAGCAGTTCTTC.

This clone has only a few counts. This sequence joins TRBV18 and TRBJ1-1; tentatively, D is TRBD1 (6 bases). The CDR3 has 15 residues. The V end was cut by 1 base, the J end by 5 bases, with 14 bases between. Germline CDR1 KGHSH, CDR2 LQKENI. CDR3 DNA sequence: TGTGCCAGCTCACCACAAGGGGGGGCAGAAACTGAAGCTTTCTTT. Encoded protein: CASSPQGGAETEAFF.

The J gene is TRBJ2-7, the V gene TRBV5-6; 7 bases align to TRBD2. The length of the CDR3 is 13 residues. Germline CDR1 reads SGHDT; CDR2 reads YYEEEE. J gave up 2 bases and V 4 bases, and 3 bases lay outside the gene matches. The CDR3 loop reads CASSPGTTYEQYF. CDR3 coding DNA: TGTGCCAGCAGCCCCGGGACTACCTACGAGCAGTACTTC.

The chain uses TRBV5-8 and TRBJ2-7, with 8 bases that match TRBD2. After removal of 2 bases from V and 4 bases from J, the junction contained 5 bases not matched to a gene. The germline gives CDR1 SGHTS, CDR2 YDEGEE. The CDR3 consists of 14 residues. CDR3 protein: CASSFGTSTYEQYF. DNA for the CDR3: TGTGCCAGCAGCTTTGGGACTAGTACTTACGAGCAGTACTTC.

The rearrangement links TRBV29-1 to TRBJ1-4; a weak D match, TRBD1 (5 bases). CDR1 and CDR2 (germline): SQVTM, ANQGSEA. Trimming left V 0 bases short and J 6 bases short, with 17 bases between. This CDR3 contains 16 residues. The chain's CDR3 is CSVEEELFGGDEKLFF. CDR3 DNA sequence: TGCAGCGTTGAAGAAGAACTTTTTGGAGGGGATGAAAAACTGTTTTTT.

This sequence joins TRBV30 and TRBJ1-1; weak D call: TRBD1 (5 bases). Trimming removed 3 bases from V and 7 bases from J, with 15 bases in between. From germline, CDR1 is GTSNPN and CDR2 SVGIG (reference sequence). The CDR3 sequence is 13 residues long. The CDR3 region has the DNA TGTGCCTGGAGAAACGGGGGGAAGCTTGAAGCTTTCTTT. This gives the protein CAWRNGGKLEAFF. The full variable domain, with the rest looked up from reference TRBV30 and TRBJ1-1, is SQTIHQWPATLVQPVGSPLSLECTVEGTSNPNLYWYRQAAGRGLQLLFYSVGIGQISSEVPQNLSASRPQDRQFILSSKKLLLSDSGFYLCAWRNGGKLEAFFGQGTRLTVV.

V usage is TRBV4-2 and J usage is TRBJ1-2; D not certain. The CDR3 is 16 residues long. Trimming took 1 base from V and 3 from J, leaving 15 bases between them. Germline V gene lookup returns CDR1 LGHNA and CDR2 YNFKEQ. In nucleotides, the CDR3 is TGTGCCAGCAGCCAAGCCTATGGGCAGTTGGACTATGGCTACACCTTC. As protein: CASSQAYGQLDYGYTF.

The CDR3 reads CAIGRLGETDTQYF. The CDR3, as DNA: TGTGCCATCGGCCGACTAGGGGAAACAGATACGCAGTATTTT. The chain uses TRBV10-3 and TRBJ2-3, with D maybe TRBD2 (6 bases). With 8 bases removed from V and 3 bases from J, the gap between germline ends came to 15 bases. CDR1 is ENHRY and CDR2 is SYGVKD in the germline V gene. The CDR3 contains 14 residues.

The rearrangement uses TRBV7-3 and TRBJ2-3; no definite D call. The CDR3 totals 13 residues. Per germline, CDR1 SGHTA and CDR2 FQGTGA. V was shortened by 4 bases and J by 4 bases, with 9 bases between the two germline ends. CDR3 nucleotides: TGTGCCAGCAGCTCCTCTAGAGCAGATACGCAGTATTTT. Translated, it gives CASSSSRADTQYF.